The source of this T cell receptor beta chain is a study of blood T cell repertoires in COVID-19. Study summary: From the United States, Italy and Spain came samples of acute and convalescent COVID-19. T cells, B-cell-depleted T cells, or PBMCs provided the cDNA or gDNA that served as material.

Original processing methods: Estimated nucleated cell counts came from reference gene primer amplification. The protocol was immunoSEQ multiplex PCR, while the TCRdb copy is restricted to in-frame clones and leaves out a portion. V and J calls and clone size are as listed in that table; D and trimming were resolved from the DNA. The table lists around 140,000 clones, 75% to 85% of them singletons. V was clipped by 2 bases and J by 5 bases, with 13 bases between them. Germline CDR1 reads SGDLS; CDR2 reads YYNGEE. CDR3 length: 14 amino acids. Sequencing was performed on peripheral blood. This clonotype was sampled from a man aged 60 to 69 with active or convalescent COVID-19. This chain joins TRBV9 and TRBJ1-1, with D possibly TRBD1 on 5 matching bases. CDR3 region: CASSVGGSGTEAFF. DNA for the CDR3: TGTGCCAGCAGCGTGGGGGGATCGGGGACTGAAGCTTTCTTT. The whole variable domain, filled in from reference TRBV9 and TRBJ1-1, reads DSGVTQTPKHLITATGQRVTLRCSPRSGDLSVYWYQQSLDQGLQFLIQYYNGEERAKGNILERFSAQQFPDLHSELNLSSLELGDSALYFCASSVGGSGTEAFFGQGTRLTVV.